This T cell receptor beta chain was recorded in a study of cytomegalovirus exposure and HLA in healthy donors. This clone was seen only a few times. Antigen unknown. The PCR contained 60 Vbeta and 13 Jbeta primers. TCRdb's copy holds only in-frame clones and misses some; the assay was immunoSEQ multiplex PCR. The sample has about 140,000 clones, 65% to 80% seen once. CDR3 length equals 15 residues. V was cut by 0 bases and J by 4 bases, with 12 bases left in between. Germline V gene sequence: CDR1 MGHRA, CDR2 YSYEKL. Study-wide points: Accurate prediction of most subjects' HLA-A and HLA-B alleles from TCR beta sequences was reported.

The rearrangement links TRBV4-1 to TRBJ1-2; weak D call: TRBD1 (5 bases). Sample: PBMCs. This sequence was found in a human donor in good health. The chain's CDR3 is CASSQDQGNPYGYTF. The CDR3 DNA follows: TGCGCCAGCAGCCAAGACCAGGGTAACCCCTATGGCTACACCTTC.